The T cell receptor (beta chain) described here comes from a study of T cells after yellow fever vaccination. The CDR3 has 15 residues. V lost 1 base and J 6 bases, leaving 14 bases between the germline ends. CDR1 and CDR2 (germline): SGHRS, YFSETQ. From the 5' RACE reads, TCRdb called clonotypes with MiXCR, one entry per CDR3 protein. The sample records hundreds of thousands of distinct CDR3 sequences, around 13% being singletons. This clonotype was counted at least ten times. The origin of this receptor is a man aged 18 to 29 who received the YFV17D yellow fever vaccine. Here the sequenced sample was CD4+ T cells sorted from PBMCs, taken 15 days after the yellow fever booster vaccination. The V call is TRBV5-1, the J call TRBJ2-1, with D perhaps matching TRBD2 (7 bases). The chain's CDR3 is CASSLRGAPFNEQFF. CDR3 DNA sequence: TGCGCCAGCAGCTTGCGGGGGGCCCCCTTCAATGAGCAGTTCTTC.